Listed here are 15 T cell receptor beta chains from one sample, sequenced in a study of neoadjuvant anti-PD-1 for oral cavity cancer. Assay used: immunoSEQ multiplex PCR; TCRdb lists only in-frame clones, some missing. In the table there are about 81,000 clones, about 80% of which are singletons. The input for sequencing was PBMCs, taken before nivolumab (anti-PD-1) treatment. Source of these receptors: a person aged 35 to 85 with oral cavity squamous cell carcinoma.

The chain is built from TRBV5-1 and TRBJ2-3, with D possibly matching TRBD1 (5 bases). Germline CDR1 reads SGHRS; CDR2 reads YFSETQ. V gave up 0 bases and J gave up 2 bases, with 7 bases separating them. The CDR3 totals 14 residues. The CDR3 loop is CASSLETATDTQYF. CDR3 in DNA: TGCGCCAGCAGCTTGGAGACAGCCACAGATACGCAGTATTTT.

This clone has more than one count but fewer than ten. J is TRBJ1-1 and V is TRBV23-1, with 7 bases lining up with TRBD1. TRBV23-1 is marked as an open reading frame, function uncertain. The ends lost 11 bases at V and 2 bases at J; junction bases unmatched: 14. The CDR3 has 15 amino acids. CDR3 nucleotide sequence: TGCGCCTTCCTACCCCGACAGGGAGGAAACACTGAAGCTTTCTTT. Amino acid sequence: CAFLPRQGGNTEAFF.

The chain uses TRBV6-6 and TRBJ1-2, with 9 bases aligning to TRBD1. J lost 2 bases, V lost 5 bases, and 3 bases had no gene match. The CDR3 contains 14 residues. Germline-derived CDR1 and CDR2 are MNHNY and SVGAGI (reference sequence). The CDR3 sequence is CASSAGQGNYGYTF. DNA of the CDR3: TGTGCCAGCAGTGCGGGACAGGGAAACTATGGCTACACCTTC.

This chain connects TRBV7-2 to TRBJ2-7; D might be TRBD2 (6 bases). V lost 4 bases, J lost 1 base, and 8 bases lay in between. This CDR3 is 13 amino acids long. Germline V gene data show CDR1 as SGHTA and CDR2 as FQGNSA. CDR3 nucleotides: TGTGCCAGCAGCTACGGGAGTTCCTACGAGCAGTACTTC. Translating it yields CASSYGSSYEQYF.

As DNA, the CDR3 is TGCAGCGTTGAAGAGATGGGGACGACATATGGCTACACCTTC. The encoded protein is CSVEEMGTTYGYTF. This chain uses TRBV29-1 with TRBJ1-2, with D tentatively TRBD1 (5 bases). The CDR3 has 14 amino acids. The V gene lost 0 bases and the J gene lost 5 bases, with 13 bases spanning the gap. The V gene's germline CDR1 is SQVTM and CDR2 ANQGSEA.

This chain uses TRBV29-1 with TRBJ1-1; TRBD1 agrees at 7 bases. The germline V gene has CDR1 SQVTM and CDR2 ANQGSEA. V trimming: 7 bases; J trimming: 0 bases; junction bases outside the gene matches: 8. This CDR3 has 14 residues. The CDR3 nucleotides read TGCAGCGAGACCAGACAGGGATTGAACACTGAAGCTTTCTTT. Protein product: CSETRQGLNTEAFF.

This CDR3 reads CASSAGQNYGYTF. The CDR3, as DNA: TGTGCCAGCAGTGCCGGACAGAACTATGGCTACACCTTC. The chain combines TRBV6-5 with TRBJ1-2, with D possibly TRBD1 on 6 matching bases. This CDR3 region has 13 residues. CDR1 MNHEY and CDR2 SVGAGI come from the germline V gene. The V and J ends lost 5 bases and 2 bases respectively, with 9 bases between them.

This rearrangement joins TRBV27 to TRBJ2-1; D call uncertain. V was cut by 3 bases and J by 7 bases, with 4 bases left in between. The CDR3 consists of 11 residues. CDR1 and CDR2 (germline): MNHEY, SMNVEV (reference sequence). The CDR3 reads CASSFLNEQFF. CDR3 coding DNA: TGTGCCAGCAGTTTTTTGAATGAGCAGTTCTTC.

The chain recombines TRBV11-2 with TRBJ2-5; tentative D call: TRBD2 (6 bases). The CDR3 extends over 15 amino acids. The V and J ends lost 4 bases and 2 bases respectively, with 14 bases between them. CDR1 is SGHAT and CDR2 is FQNNGV in the germline V gene. In DNA form, the CDR3 reads TGTGCCAGCAGCTCGCTAAGTGGAGGGCAAGAGACCCAGTACTTC. Encoded protein: CASSSLSGGQETQYF.

The sample holds a few counts of this clone. As DNA, the CDR3 is TGTGCCAGCAGATCTCGACGGTCGGAATACGAGCAGTACTTC. Translating it yields CASRSRRSEYEQYF. The chain employs TRBV5-8 and TRBJ2-7, with unresolved D. In germline, CDR1 is SGHTS, CDR2 YDEGEE. This CDR3 is 14 amino acids long. The V end was cut by 5 bases, the J end by 4 bases, with 16 bases between.

CDR3 sequence: CASSLVGGLYTEAFF. DNA for the CDR3: TGCGCCAGCAGCTTGGTAGGGGGGTTGTACACTGAAGCTTTCTTT. The V and J genes are TRBV5-1 and TRBJ1-1; a possible D gene is TRBD1 (6 bases). The CDR3 has 15 residues. Germline V gene data show CDR1 as SGHRS and CDR2 as YFSETQ. The V end was cut by 0 bases, the J end by 3 bases, with 12 bases between.

This clone appeared a few times. The rearrangement uses TRBV9 and TRBJ2-3; D unresolved. This CDR3 has 14 amino acids. Germline V gene data show CDR1 as SGDLS and CDR2 as YYNGEE. Trimming removed 0 bases from V and 2 bases from J, with 7 bases in between. The CDR3 spells CASSVGILTDTQYF. Here the CDR3 DNA reads TGTGCCAGCAGCGTAGGTATCCTCACAGATACGCAGTATTTT.

V and J are TRBV6-1 and TRBJ2-5; D is perhaps TRBD2 (6 bases). V lost 3 bases and J lost 5, with 10 bases in between. The CDR3 sequence is 13 residues long. Germline lookup yields CDR1 MNHNS and CDR2 SASEGT. The DNA for the CDR3 is TGTGCCAGCAGTGACGGGGGACCGGAGACCCAGTACTTC. This translates into CASSDGGPETQYF.

The rearrangement uses TRBV6-1 and TRBJ2-7, with 10 bases that match TRBD1. V lost 7 bases to trimming and J lost 3 bases; unmatched junction nucleotides: 6. Germline CDR1 is MNHNS and CDR2 is SASEGT. There are 14 residues in the CDR3. The CDR3 is CASTPRTGGYEQYF. In DNA form, the CDR3 reads TGTGCCAGCACCCCCCGGACAGGGGGCTACGAGCAGTACTTC.

The V gene is TRBV30, the J gene TRBJ2-2, with D possibly TRBD1 on 5 matching bases. Trimming took 0 bases from V and 2 from J, leaving 13 bases between them. The CDR3 totals 16 residues. CDR1 is GTSNPN and CDR2 is SVGIG in the germline V gene (reference sequence). CDR3 region: CAWSVTGNRNTGELFF. Here the CDR3 DNA reads TGTGCCTGGAGTGTAACAGGTAACCGTAACACCGGGGAGCTGTTTTTT. The full variable domain, in which reference TRBV30 and TRBJ2-2 provide the parts outside the CDR3, is SQTIHQWPATLVQPVGSPLSLECTVEGTSNPNLYWYRQAAGRGLQLLFYSVGIGQISSEVPQNLSASRPQDRQFILSSKKLLLSDSGFYLCAWSVTGNRNTGELFFGEGSRLTVL.